What follows is one T cell receptor beta chain and its context. As yet, its antigen is unknown. This sample was taken from a study of regulatory and conventional T cells in RAG deficiency. Using immunoSEQ multiplex PCR, the repertoire was profiled, and TCRdb retains in-frame clones only, with some absent. The profile covers about 30,000 clones, with around 96% appearing a single time and 0.35% taken by the ten largest. Genomic DNA came from blood conventional CD4+ T cells gated CD25-low CD127-high. Germline V gene lookup returns CDR1 SNHLY and CDR2 FYNNEI. The CDR3 has 13 amino acids. The V gene lost 7 bases and the J gene lost 4 bases, with 11 bases spanning the gap. Study-level results: Omenn CD25-high CD127-low cells may be activated cells, not true Tregs. Omenn patients showed >90% Treg-Tconv overlap and shorter CDR3 lengths.

The same specimen was also included in a second study, on regulatory T cells. That study adds: The PCR used 52 TRBV and 13 TRBJ primers. Regulatory T cells showed the strongest V-J pair restriction and V/J gene skewing among patient repertoires.

The specimen was CD25- CD4+ T cells sorted from blood. The chain combines TRBV2 with TRBJ1-5; no definite D call. The origin of this receptor is a human donor in good health. CDR3 sequence: CASTPTGNQPQHF. The DNA of the CDR3 is TGTGCCAGCACCCCCACCGGGAATCAGCCCCAGCATTTT.